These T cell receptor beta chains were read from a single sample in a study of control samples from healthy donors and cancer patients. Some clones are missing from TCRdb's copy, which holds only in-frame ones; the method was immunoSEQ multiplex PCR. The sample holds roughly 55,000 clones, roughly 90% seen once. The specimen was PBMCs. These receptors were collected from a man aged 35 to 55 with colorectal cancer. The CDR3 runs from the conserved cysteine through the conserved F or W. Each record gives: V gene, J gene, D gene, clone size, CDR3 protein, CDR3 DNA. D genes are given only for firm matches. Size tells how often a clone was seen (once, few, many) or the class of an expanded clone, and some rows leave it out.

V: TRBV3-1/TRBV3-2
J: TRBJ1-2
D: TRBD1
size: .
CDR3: CASSKNGQGAYGYTF
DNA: TGTGCCAGCAGCAAGAATGGACAGGGAGCGTATGGCTACACCTTC

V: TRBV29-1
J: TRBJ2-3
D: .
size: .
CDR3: CSVTGGNMDTQYF
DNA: TGCAGCGTTACAGGAGGTAATATGGATACGCAGTATTTT

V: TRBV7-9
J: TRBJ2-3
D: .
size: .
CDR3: CASRPLGWGGEVSTDTQYF
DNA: TGTGCCAGCAGACCATTGGGGTGGGGCGGGGAGGTGAGCACAGATACGCAGTATTTT

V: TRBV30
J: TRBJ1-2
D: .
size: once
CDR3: CAWTTTLGANYGYTF
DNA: TGTGCCTGGACTACCACGTTAGGGGCGAACTATGGCTACACCTTC

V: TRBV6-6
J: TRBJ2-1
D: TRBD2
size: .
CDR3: CASSQRTSGGYNEQFF
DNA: TGTGCCAGCAGCCAACGGACTAGCGGGGGCTACAATGAGCAGTTCTTC

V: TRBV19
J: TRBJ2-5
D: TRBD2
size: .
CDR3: CASKRGGFPQETQYF
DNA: TGTGCCAGTAAGCGGGGGGGCTTCCCTCAAGAGACCCAGTACTTC

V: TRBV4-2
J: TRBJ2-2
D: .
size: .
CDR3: CASSQEAWAATGELFF
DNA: TGTGCCAGCAGCCAAGAAGCGTGGGCAGCGACCGGGGAGCTGTTTTTT

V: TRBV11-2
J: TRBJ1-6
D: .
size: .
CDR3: CASSQGLIVGYAPLHF
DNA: TGTGCCAGCAGCCAGGGATTAATAGTCGGATACGCACCCCTCCACTTT

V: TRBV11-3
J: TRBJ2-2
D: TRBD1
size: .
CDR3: CASSRRTGSTGELFF
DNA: TGTGCCAGCAGCCGGCGGACAGGGAGCACCGGGGAGCTGTTTTTT

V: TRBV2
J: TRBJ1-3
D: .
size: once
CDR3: CASSFLEGGSGNTIYF
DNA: TGTGCCAGCAGTTTCTTGGAGGGAGGGTCTGGAAACACCATATATTTT

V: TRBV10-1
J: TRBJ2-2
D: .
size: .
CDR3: CASSANRGRGKTGELFF
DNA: TGCGCCAGCAGTGCAAACAGGGGTCGGGGGAAGACCGGGGAGCTGTTTTTT

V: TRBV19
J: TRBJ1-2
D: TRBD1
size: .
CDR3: CASSMGQGAGGYTF
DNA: TGTGCCAGTAGTATGGGACAGGGGGCTGGCGGCTACACCTTC

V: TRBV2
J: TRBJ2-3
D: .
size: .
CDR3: CASSEQGLGTDTQYF
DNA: TGTGCCAGCAGTGAACAGGGATTGGGGACAGATACGCAGTATTTT

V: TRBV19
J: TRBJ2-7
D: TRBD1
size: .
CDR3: CASSPRDRGPHEQYF
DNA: TGTGCCAGTAGTCCCCGGGACAGGGGTCCCCACGAGCAGTACTTC

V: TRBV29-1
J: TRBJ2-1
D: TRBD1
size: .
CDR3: CSARTGYNSYNEQFF
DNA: TGCAGCGCCAGGACAGGTTACAACTCCTACAATGAGCAGTTCTTC

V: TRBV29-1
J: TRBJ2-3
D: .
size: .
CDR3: CSVGLTGLVTDTQYF
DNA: TGCAGCGTTGGACTTACGGGGTTAGTAACAGATACGCAGTATTTT

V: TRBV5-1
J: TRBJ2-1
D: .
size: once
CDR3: CASSLGPHNEQFF
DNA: TGCGCCAGCAGCTTGGGACCACACAATGAGCAGTTCTTC

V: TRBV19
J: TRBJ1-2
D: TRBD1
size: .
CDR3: CASSIEGTGGYYGYTF
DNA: TGTGCCAGTAGTATAGAGGGGACAGGGGGCTACTATGGCTACACCTTC

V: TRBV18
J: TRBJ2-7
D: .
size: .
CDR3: CASSPRATYPYEQYF
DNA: TGTGCCAGCTCACCAAGGGCAACCTACCCCTACGAGCAGTACTTC

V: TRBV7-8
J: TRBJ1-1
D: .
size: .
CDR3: CASSLVGGPRNTEAFF
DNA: TGTGCCAGCAGCTTAGTCGGAGGGCCCAGGAACACTGAAGCTTTCTTT